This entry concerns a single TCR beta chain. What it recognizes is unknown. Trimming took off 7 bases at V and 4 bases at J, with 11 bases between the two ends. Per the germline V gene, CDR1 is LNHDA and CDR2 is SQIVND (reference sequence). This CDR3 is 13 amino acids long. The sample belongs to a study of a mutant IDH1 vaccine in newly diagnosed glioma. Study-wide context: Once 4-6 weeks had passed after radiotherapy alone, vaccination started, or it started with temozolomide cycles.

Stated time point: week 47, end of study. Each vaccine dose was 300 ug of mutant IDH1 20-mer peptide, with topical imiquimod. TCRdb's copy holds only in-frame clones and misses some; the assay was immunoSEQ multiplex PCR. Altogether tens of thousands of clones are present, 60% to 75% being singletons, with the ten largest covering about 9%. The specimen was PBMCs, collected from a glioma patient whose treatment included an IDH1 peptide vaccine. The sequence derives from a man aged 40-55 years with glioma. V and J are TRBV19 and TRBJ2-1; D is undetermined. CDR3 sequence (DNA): TGTGCCAGTACCCTAGGTAGTTACAATGAGCAGTTCTTC. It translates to CASTLGSYNEQFF.